This T cell receptor beta chain was sequenced for a study of OX40 agonist ivuxolimab in advanced cancers. TCRdb keeps only in-frame clones here, not all; method: immunoSEQ multiplex PCR. This sample has some 150,000 clones; roughly 91% occur once, and the top ten carry 1%. The V gene's germline CDR1 is SGHNT and CDR2 YENEEA. Unmatched junction bases numbered 10, after V lost 3 bases and J lost 9 bases. CDR3 size: 16 residues. This clone was detected once. The receptor comes from an adult with an advanced solid tumor such as melanoma, head and neck, liver or kidney cancer. The chain is built from TRBV11-3 and TRBJ2-1; TRBD2 matches at 11 bases. This specimen was CD4+ or CD8+ T cells sorted from blood, taken in a trial of the OX40 agonist ivuxolimab. CDR3 bases: TGTGCCAGCAGCTTCCGACTAGCGGGAATTGGGGGTGAGCAGTTCTTC. Translating gives CASSFRLAGIGGEQFF. The full variable domain, in which reference TRBV11-3 and TRBJ2-1 provide the parts outside the CDR3, is EAGVVQSPRYKIIEKKQPVAFWCNPISGHNTLYWYLQNLGQGPELLIRYENEEAVDDSQLPKDRFSAERLKGVDSTLKIQPAELGDSAVYLCASSFRLAGIGGEQFFGPGTRLTVL.